Listed below are T cell receptor beta chains from one sample, sequenced in a study of T-cell reconstitution after alpha-beta-depleted transplantation in children. TCRdb reanalysed the PCR reads using MiXCR and keeps one entry per CDR3 protein. The sample consists of approximately 150,000 distinct CDR3 sequences, about 9% of them appearing once. Source: PBMCs, mostly from graft donor cells, taken 180 days after TCRalphabeta/CD19-depleted stem cell transplant. The receptors were sampled from a female patient aged 2-9 years who had a stem cell transplant for congenital amegakaryocytic thrombocytopenia, so the T cells may come from the graft donor. Each CDR3 is given with its conserved first and last residue. Each record gives: D gene, V gene, J gene, clone size, CDR3 DNA, CDR3 protein. D genes are given only for firm matches. Only some rows state a clone size, as once, few, many or a class for expanded clones.

>NA|TRBV5-1|TRBJ2-1|NA
TGCGCCAGCAGCTTGGCGTTGGGCAGGGGAAATGAGCAGTTCTTC
CASSLALGRGNEQFF
>TRBD1|TRBV5-6|TRBJ2-7|many
TGTGCCAGCAGCTCCCGGGACAGGGGTTTTCTTGAGCAGTACTTC
CASSSRDRGFLEQYF
>NA|TRBV12-3/TRBV12-4|TRBJ1-5|many
TGTGCCAGCACCCTGACAGTTCATCAGCCCCAGCATTTT
CASTLTVHQPQHF
>TRBD2|TRBV27|TRBJ2-1|NA
TGTGCCAGCACCGGGACTAGGGGGGGCAAGCAGTTCTTC
CASTGTRGGKQFF
>NA|TRBV20-1|TRBJ2-1|NA
TGCAGTGCTAGAGATACTACGGCTGTGTACAATGAGCAGTTCTTC
CSARDTTAVYNEQFF
>TRBD1|TRBV6-1|TRBJ1-6|NA
TGTGCCAGCAGCAGGGACAGGGCCTTCTTTAATTCACCCCTCCACTTT
CASSRDRAFFNSPLHF
>NA|TRBV5-6|TRBJ2-7|NA
TGTGCCAGCAGCTTGGGGGGGCGTTGGGAGCAGTACTTC
CASSLGGRWEQYF
>NA|TRBV5-5|TRBJ1-1|NA
TGTGCCAGCAGCTTGGCCTTGCTAATCATGAACACTGAAGCTTTCTTT
CASSLALLIMNTEAFF
>TRBD2|TRBV7-6|TRBJ2-2|NA
TGTGCCAGCAGCCCCGGACTAGCGGGAGAGAACACCGGGGAGCTGTTTTTT
CASSPGLAGENTGELFF
>TRBD2|TRBV20-1|TRBJ2-7|NA
TGCAGTGCTAAGCGGAGCGGGGTTTTTTCCGAGCAGTACTTC
CSAKRSGVFSEQYF
>TRBD1|TRBV5-1|TRBJ1-1|NA
TGCGCCAGCAGCTTGAGTATCGACAGGGAGGGCACTGAAGCTTTCTTT
CASSLSIDREGTEAFF
>TRBD2|TRBV5-4|TRBJ2-3|NA
TGTGCCAGCAGGCCCTGGGGGGGAGGGTACACAGATACGCAGTATTTT
CASRPWGGGYTDTQYF
>NA|TRBV7-6|TRBJ2-2|few
TGTGCCAGCAGCTTTCTTCAATCCGGGGAGCTGTTTTTT
CASSFLQSGELFF
>NA|TRBV29-1|TRBJ1-3|many
TGCAGCGTTGAAAGTGGCGGGCCTGGAAACACCATATATTTT
CSVESGGPGNTIYF
>NA|TRBV20-1|TRBJ1-2|NA
TGCAGTGCTATGAACGGCCTATCTTCTTGGCGCGTGTATCTTAACTATGGCTACACCTTC
CSAMNGLSSWRVYLNYGYTF
>NA|TRBV10-3|TRBJ2-7|few
TGTGCCATCTTTACGGCCTACGAGCAGTACTTC
CAIFTAYEQYF